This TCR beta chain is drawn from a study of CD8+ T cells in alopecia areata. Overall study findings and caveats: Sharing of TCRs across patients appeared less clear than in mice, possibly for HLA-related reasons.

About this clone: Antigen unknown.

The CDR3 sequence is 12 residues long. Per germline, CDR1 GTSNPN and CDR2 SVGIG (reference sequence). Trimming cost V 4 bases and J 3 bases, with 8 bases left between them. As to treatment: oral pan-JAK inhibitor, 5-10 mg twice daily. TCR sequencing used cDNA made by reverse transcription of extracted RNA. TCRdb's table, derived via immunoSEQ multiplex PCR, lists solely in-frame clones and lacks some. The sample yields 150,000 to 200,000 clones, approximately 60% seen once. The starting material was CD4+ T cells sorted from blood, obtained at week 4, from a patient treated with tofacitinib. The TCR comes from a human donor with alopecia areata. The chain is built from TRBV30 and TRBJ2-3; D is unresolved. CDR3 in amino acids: CAWKRQTDTQYF. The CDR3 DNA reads TGTGCCTGGAAGAGGCAAACAGATACGCAGTATTTT.